This T cell receptor (beta chain) was sequenced in a study of blood T cell repertoires in COVID-19. Across the study: Acute-phase and convalescent COVID-19 samples originated in the United States, Italy and Spain. In each case, the material was cDNA or gDNA derived from T cells, B-cell-depleted T cells, or PBMCs.

How the authors handled the data: The assay estimated nucleated cells by amplifying reference gene primers. TCRdb's copy holds only in-frame clones and misses some; the assay was immunoSEQ multiplex PCR. From that table come the V and J calls and clone size; the DNA was used to work out D and trimming. The sample has some 350,000 clones, around 82% seen once. Germline V lookup: CDR1 SGHNT, CDR2 YYREEE (reference sequence). Trimming left V 0 bases short and J 11 bases short, with 17 bases between. The CDR3 has 14 amino acids. The sequence came from a man between 25 and 39 years old with active or convalescent COVID-19. Sequencing was performed on peripheral blood. This chain uses TRBV5-4 with TRBJ1-1; D possibly corresponds to TRBD1 (6 bases). Here the CDR3 reads CASSLEGGHSRAFF. The CDR3, as DNA: TGTGCCAGCAGCTTGGAGGGGGGGCACAGTCGGGCTTTCTTT.